This T cell receptor beta chain was recorded in a study of CD8 T cells in ankylosing spondylitis. Each CDR3 protein gets one entry after TCRdb re-called the 5' RACE reads with MiXCR. This table holds about 240,000 distinct CDR3 sequences, around 9.2% found once. CDR3 length equals 16 residues. The V and J ends lost 0 bases and 2 bases, in that order; junction bases with no gene match: 3. The V gene's germline CDR1 is LGHNA and CDR2 YSLEER. This clonotype showed up many times. This receptor was identified in a male donor with ankylosing spondylitis or in good health (not recorded which). This rearrangement joins TRBV4-3 to TRBJ2-1, with 8 bases identical to TRBD2. The specimen sequenced was blood, either unsorted or a sorted T cell fraction (not recorded which). The CDR3: CASSQETGGTYNEQFF. In DNA, the CDR3 is TGCGCCAGCAGCCAAGAAACGGGGGGGACCTACAATGAGCAGTTCTTC.